This paragraph covers one T cell receptor beta chain sequence. The data derive from a study of T cells in Graves' hyperthyroidism and ophthalmopathy. V shed 4 bases and J 6 bases; nucleotides not matched to a gene: 5. The CDR3 extends over 13 amino acids. The V gene's germline CDR1 is SNHLY and CDR2 FYNNEI. Amplified TCR beta CDR3 regions derived from RNA transcripts. HTBI primers were employed in a first-round RT-PCR of the TCR CDR3. MiXCR, run by TCRdb on the multiplex PCR reads, gives a single entry per CDR3 protein. The sample includes around 600,000 distinct CDR3 sequences, 40% to 55% of them seen just once.

This clonotype originated in an adult man with Graves' disease, either hyperthyroidism or ophthalmopathy (not recorded which). The gene calls are TRBV2 and TRBJ1-2; TRBD1 matches at 7 bases. The sample consisted of peripheral blood or thyroid tissue (not recorded which). The chain's CDR3 is CASSGSGGNGYTF. The DNA of the CDR3 is TGTGCCAGCAGTGGCTCAGGGGGTAATGGCTACACCTTC.